This T cell receptor beta chain came from a study of T cells in Graves' hyperthyroidism and ophthalmopathy. The CDR3 covers 19 residues. The V segment lost 1 base and the J segment 0 bases; nucleotides outside the gene matches: 8. Germline V gene data show CDR1 as SGHTA and CDR2 as FQGTGA. If no ophthalmopathy progression occurred within 18 months, Graves' hyperthyroidism was stable. Any patient presenting with uncontrolled infection, other autoimmune disease, pregnancy or lactation was left out. Thyroid ultrasound and orbital computed tomography, with clinical symptoms and serum thyroxine and TRAb, informed diagnoses. This clonotype showed up just a few times. What it binds is not known. Overall study findings and caveats: By a 13 V-J model, ophthalmopathy was set apart from stable hyperthyroidism.

Amplified TCR beta CDR3 regions derived from RNA transcripts. HTBI primers drove first-round RT-PCR of the TCR CDR3. Each CDR3 protein is one row after TCRdb ran MiXCR on the multiplex PCR reads. The sample holds 650,000 to 700,000 distinct CDR3 sequences, about 18% seen once. The V and J genes are TRBV7-3 and TRBJ2-6; TRBD2 agrees at 8 bases. This receptor was obtained from a man in his fifties or sixties with Graves' hyperthyroidism. Sequencing was carried out using blood. CDR3 bases: TGTGCCAGCAGCTTAATTTCGGGAGGGCCGGTCTCTGGGGCCAACGTCCTGACTTTC. It specifies CASSLISGGPVSGANVLTF.